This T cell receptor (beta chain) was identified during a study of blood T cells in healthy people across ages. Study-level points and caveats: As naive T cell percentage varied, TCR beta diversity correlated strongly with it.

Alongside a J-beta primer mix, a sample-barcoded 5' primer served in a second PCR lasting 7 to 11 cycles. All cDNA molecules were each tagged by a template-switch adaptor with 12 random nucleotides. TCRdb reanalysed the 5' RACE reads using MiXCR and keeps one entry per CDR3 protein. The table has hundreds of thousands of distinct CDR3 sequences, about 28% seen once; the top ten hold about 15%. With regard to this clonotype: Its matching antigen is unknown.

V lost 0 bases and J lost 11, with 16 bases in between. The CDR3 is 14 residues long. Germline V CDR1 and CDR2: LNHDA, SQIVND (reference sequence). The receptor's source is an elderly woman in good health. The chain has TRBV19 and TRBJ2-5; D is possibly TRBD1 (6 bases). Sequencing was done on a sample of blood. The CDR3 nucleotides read TGTGCCAGTAGTATAGACCCCAGGGGAAATGAGCAGTACTTC. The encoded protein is CASSIDPRGNEQYF.